What follows are 27 T cell receptor beta chains derived from one specimen sequenced in a study of T cell responses to AZD1222 COVID-19 vaccine. Method: immunoSEQ multiplex PCR; TCRdb's copy keeps in-frame clones and lacks some. The data show almost 50,000 clones, 70% to 85% seen once. Sequencing used peripheral blood, obtained on day 0 of MenACWY control vaccination. The receptors come from an adult in good health.

J is TRBJ1-4 and V is TRBV29-1, with 7 bases that match TRBD1. The CDR3 runs 14 residues. V gave up 4 bases and J gave up 4 bases; unmatched junction bases: 6. Germline V lookup: CDR1 SQVTM, CDR2 ANQGSEA. The CDR3 DNA sequence: TGCAGCGTTGCCACAGGGGCATATAATGAAAAACTGTTTTTT. The encoded protein is CSVATGAYNEKLFF. The full variable domain, rest sourced from reference TRBV29-1 and TRBJ1-4, is SAVISQKPSRDICQRGTSLTIQCQVDSQVTMMFWYRQQPGQSLTLIATANQGSEATYESGFVIDKFPISRPNLTFSTLTVSNMSPEDSSIYLCSVATGAYNEKLFFGSGTQLSVL.

J is TRBJ1-4 and V is TRBV12-5; 8 positions agree with TRBD1. From germline, CDR1 is LGHNT and CDR2 FRNRAP. V lost 9 bases to trimming and J lost 4 bases; unmatched junction nucleotides: 4. This CDR3 region has 13 residues. The CDR3 nucleotides are TGTGCTAGCCGACAGGGGCTTAATGAAAAACTGTTTTTT. This translates into CASRQGLNEKLFF.

This chain links TRBV15 with TRBJ2-5; 7 nucleotides line up with TRBD2. The CDR3 contains 14 residues. Per the germline V gene, CDR1 is LNHNV and CDR2 is YYDKDF (reference sequence). Unmatched junction bases numbered 9, after V lost 7 bases and J lost 4 bases. The CDR3 here is CATTIKGGVETQYF. DNA for the CDR3: TGTGCCACCACCATAAAGGGAGGGGTAGAGACCCAGTACTTC.

The V call is TRBV2, the J call TRBJ2-1; 14 bases line up with TRBD2. With V trimmed by 8 bases and J by 6 bases, 12 bases remained unmatched. From germline, CDR1 is SNHLY and CDR2 FYNNEI. This CDR3 has 17 amino acids. The CDR3, as DNA: TGTGCCAGCCTCGAATTGACTAGCGGGAGGGAGCTCAATGAGCAGTTCTTC. It is translated as CASLELTSGRELNEQFF.

The chain has TRBV7-9 and TRBJ1-6; D might be TRBD1 (6 bases). Between the trimmed V and J ends, which lost 6 bases and 6 bases, there was a span of 18 bases. The CDR3 extends over 16 amino acids. CDR1 is SEHNR and CDR2 is FQNEAQ in the germline V gene (reference sequence). The CDR3 here is CASSRRGQISNSPLHF. The CDR3 region has the DNA TGTGCCAGCAGTCGTCGCGGACAGATTTCTAATTCACCCCTCCACTTT. The whole variable domain, filled in from reference TRBV7-9 and TRBJ1-6, reads DTGVSQNPRHKITKRGQNVTFRCDPISEHNRLYWYRQTLGQGPEFLTYFQNEAQLEKSRLLSDRFSAERPKGSFSTLEIQRTEQGDSAMYLCASSRRGQISNSPLHFGNGTRLTVT.

V gene TRBV2 combines with J gene TRBJ1-2; no firm D call. The CDR3 consists of 13 residues. The V and J ends lost 3 bases and 3 bases respectively, with 8 bases between them. CDR1 and CDR2 from the germline V gene are SNHLY and FYNNEI. The CDR3 spells CASSEERDYGYTF. DNA of the CDR3: TGTGCCAGCAGTGAGGAGCGGGACTATGGCTACACCTTC.

This clone was detected only a few times. V is TRBV19 and J is TRBJ1-3, with D possibly TRBD1 on 5 matching bases. The V end lost 6 bases, the J end lost 0 bases, and 6 bases lay between the germline ends. The CDR3 extends over 13 amino acids. In germline, CDR1 is LNHDA, CDR2 SQIVND (reference sequence). As DNA, the CDR3 is TGTGCCAGTAGGACAGTCTCTGGAAACACCATATATTTT. Its translation is CASRTVSGNTIYF.

The chain joins TRBV15 to TRBJ1-2, with a possible D match to TRBD1 (6 bases). Germline V gene data show CDR1 as LNHNV and CDR2 as YYDKDF (reference sequence). Trimming removed 1 base at V and 1 base at J, with 7 bases between. There are 14 residues in the CDR3. The CDR3 sequence: CATSRAQGNYGYTF. Here the CDR3 DNA reads TGTGCCACCAGCAGAGCACAGGGTAACTATGGCTACACCTTC.

J is TRBJ1-4 and V is TRBV6-1; 7 nucleotides align to TRBD1. The CDR3 spans 15 residues. Germline CDR1 MNHNS, CDR2 SASEGT. V was clipped by 2 bases and J by 5 bases; unmatched bases: 5. The CDR3 protein is CASSEQQGLNEKLFF. The DNA of the CDR3 is TGTGCCAGCAGTGAACAACAGGGGCTGAATGAAAAACTGTTTTTT.

The CDR3, as DNA: TGTGCCAGCAGCTTTTTGGGGGGGGACTATGGCTACACCTTC. This codes for CASSFLGGDYGYTF. This chain connects TRBV5-4 to TRBJ1-2; perhaps TRBD1 as D (5 bases). CDR3 length: 14 residues. The germline V gene encodes CDR1 SGHNT and CDR2 YYREEE (reference sequence). The V and J ends lost 2 bases and 3 bases respectively, with 11 bases between them.

The genes are TRBV30 and TRBJ1-4; D not resolved. Germline V gene sequence: CDR1 GTSNPN, CDR2 SVGIG (reference sequence). CDR3 length: 13 amino acids. V lost 3 bases and J 4 bases, leaving 9 bases between the germline ends. The CDR3 loop reads CAWRQLYNEKLFF. In nucleotides, the CDR3 is TGTGCCTGGAGGCAGCTTTATAATGAAAAACTGTTTTTT.

This clone was seen a handful of times. No conserved phenylalanine or tryptophan is present at the end of the CDR3, so a read error is the likely explanation. It is unclear where the CDR3 begins or ends on the DNA, so no DNA is shown, and the CDR3 is as TCRdb lists it. The chain carries TRBV5-3 and TRBJ1-4; the D segment call TRBD1 is taken from the table without a DNA check. TRBV5-3 is an ORF, and what it does is uncertain. The CDR3 totals 11 residues, both ends included. The CDR3 reads CARSLRQGAQR.

The chain couples TRBV5-1 to TRBJ1-1, with a possible D match to TRBD1 (5 bases). Germline-derived CDR1 and CDR2 are SGHRS and YFSETQ. Trimming stripped 4 bases from V and 1 base from J, with 11 bases between. The CDR3 length is 14 residues. The CDR3 coding sequence is TGCGCCAGCAGCCGGACGGGGCAGAACACTGAAGCTTTCTTT. Translation: CASSRTGQNTEAFF. The full variable domain, with the rest looked up from reference TRBV5-1 and TRBJ1-1, is KAGVTQTPRYLIKTRGQQVTLSCSPISGHRSVSWYQQTPGQGLQFLFEYFSETQRNKGNFPGRFSGRQFSNSRSEMNVSTLELGDSALYLCASSRTGQNTEAFFGQGTRLTVV.

In its sample, this clone was seen once. This chain links TRBV3-1 (or the pseudogene TRBV3-2) with TRBJ2-3; D unclear. The CDR3 sequence is 16 residues long. CDR1 is LGHDT, CDR2 YNNKEL, per germline (reference sequence). V lost 0 bases, J lost 3 bases, and 13 bases lay in between. The CDR3 DNA is TGTGCCAGCAGCCAAGATAAAGGCTATAATACAGATACGCAGTATTTT. Translation gives CASSQDKGYNTDTQYF.

The chain is built from TRBV2 and TRBJ2-2; no firm D call. V was trimmed by 4 bases and J by 6 bases, leaving 12 bases between them. The CDR3 sequence is 14 residues long. Per the germline V gene, CDR1 is SNHLY and CDR2 is FYNNEI. The CDR3 protein is CASSVEGMAGELFF. The CDR3 bases are TGTGCCAGCAGTGTAGAAGGGATGGCCGGGGAGCTGTTTTTT.

This sequence joins TRBV6-6 and TRBJ1-2, with D possibly matching TRBD1 (6 bases). The CDR3 is made up of 14 amino acids. V was pared by 5 bases and J by 4 bases, with 14 bases between. Germline-derived CDR1 and CDR2 are MNHNY and SVGAGI (reference sequence). CDR3 in amino acids: CASSPQQGPYGYTF. CDR3 sequence (DNA): TGTGCCAGCAGTCCCCAACAGGGCCCCTATGGCTACACCTTC.

Only one count was recorded for this clone. This chain links TRBV9 with TRBJ2-6; 11 positions match TRBD1. This CDR3 spans 18 amino acids. V was pared by 2 bases and J by 3 bases, with 7 bases of the junction left unmatched. Germline V gene lookup returns CDR1 SGDLS and CDR2 YYNGEE. The CDR3 DNA follows: TGTGCCAGCAGCGTCCCGGGACAGGGGGTGAATGGGGCCAACGTCCTGACTTTC. Translated, it gives CASSVPGQGVNGANVLTF. The complete variable domain, with remaining parts taken from reference TRBV9 and TRBJ2-6, reads DSGVTQTPKHLITATGQRVTLRCSPRSGDLSVYWYQQSLDQGLQFLIQYYNGEERAKGNILERFSAQQFPDLHSELNLSSLELGDSALYFCASSVPGQGVNGANVLTFGAGSRLTVL.

The chain carries TRBV7-9 and TRBJ1-1, with D uncertain. Germline loops: CDR1 SEHNR, CDR2 FQNEAQ (reference sequence). V was cut by 2 bases and J by 6 bases, with 7 bases left in between. The CDR3 has 12 residues. The CDR3 reads CASSLPRAEAFF. The CDR3, as DNA: TGTGCCAGCAGCTTACCCCGGGCTGAAGCTTTCTTT.

V is TRBV7-8 and J is TRBJ2-3, with 7 positions matching TRBD2. CDR1 is SGHVS, CDR2 FQNEAQ, per germline. Unmatched junction bases numbered 11, after V lost 5 bases and J lost 0 bases. CDR3 length equals 17 residues. The CDR3 region is CASSRGVSSFSTDTQYF. Written as DNA, the CDR3 is TGTGCCAGCAGCCGGGGGGTTTCTTCATTTAGCACAGATACGCAGTATTTT.

This rearrangement joins TRBV11-3 to TRBJ1-1; 7 nucleotides line up with TRBD1. With V trimmed by 0 bases and J by 4 bases, 2 bases remained unmatched. This CDR3 spans 14 amino acids. From germline, CDR1 is SGHNT and CDR2 YENEEA. The CDR3 coding sequence is TGTGCCAGCAGCTTAGAGACAGGGAGCACTGAAGCTTTCTTT. Amino acid sequence: CASSLETGSTEAFF.

This chain connects TRBV15 to TRBJ2-7, with TRBD2 matching 12 bases. Germline V lookup: CDR1 LNHNV, CDR2 YYDKDF (reference sequence). The CDR3 has 16 amino acids. V shed 1 base, J shed 3 bases, and the junction held 4 bases outside the gene matches. The CDR3 region is CATSRGTSGVLYEQYF. DNA of the CDR3: TGTGCCACCAGCAGAGGGACTAGCGGGGTCCTCTACGAGCAGTACTTC.

The chain has TRBV28 and TRBJ1-2, with 7 bases identical to TRBD1. Germline V gives CDR1 MDHEN, CDR2 SYDVKM. Trimming cost V 3 bases and J 3 bases; bases outside gene matches: 4. The CDR3 is made up of 14 amino acids. The CDR3 sequence is CASSLDTGDYGYTF. CDR3 coding DNA: TGTGCCAGCAGTTTGGATACAGGGGACTATGGCTACACCTTC.

J is TRBJ1-2 and V is TRBV6-1, with 8 bases that match TRBD1. The CDR3 totals 14 residues. The germline CDR1 and CDR2 sequences are MNHNS and SASEGT. Trimming took 2 bases from V and 8 from J; bases not matched to a gene: 7. DNA for the CDR3: TGTGCCAGCAGTGAAACACAGGGGGATTACGGCTACACCTTC. Translating gives CASSETQGDYGYTF.

The chain employs TRBV27 and TRBJ2-3; weak D call: TRBD2 (5 bases). Trimming left V 3 bases short and J 5 bases short, with 15 bases between. CDR1 is MNHEY, CDR2 SMNVEV, per germline (reference sequence). This CDR3 comprises 15 residues. This chain's CDR3 is CASSFTGVAVDTQYF. The CDR3, as DNA: TGTGCCAGCAGTTTTACCGGGGTTGCCGTAGATACGCAGTATTTT.

The chain links TRBV3-1 (or the pseudogene TRBV3-2) to TRBJ1-2; D is ambiguous. The CDR3 runs to 13 residues. Trimming cost V 10 bases and J 4 bases, with 16 bases left between them. The V gene's germline CDR1 is LGHDT and CDR2 YNNKEL (reference sequence). The CDR3 here is CATRSEEGYGYTF. Here the CDR3 DNA reads TGTGCCACCAGGAGCGAGGAGGGCTATGGCTACACCTTC.

This chain uses TRBV18 with TRBJ1-5, with 7 bases that match TRBD1. Looked up from germline, CDR1 is KGHSH and CDR2 is LQKENI. This CDR3 has 17 amino acids. With V trimmed by 2 bases and J by 0 bases, 7 bases remained unmatched. CDR3 loop: CASSPTDRRGSNQPQHF. CDR3 nucleotides: TGTGCCAGCTCACCAACGGACAGGAGGGGTAGCAATCAGCCCCAGCATTTT.

The genes are TRBV7-2 and TRBJ2-3, with D unresolved. Germline V gene data show CDR1 as SGHTA and CDR2 as FQGNSA. The CDR3 totals 12 residues. The V gene lost 6 bases and the J gene lost 6 bases, with 10 bases spanning the gap. CDR3 nucleotide sequence: TGTGCCAGCAGTCCCACCGGGGATACGCAGTATTTT. Amino acid sequence: CASSPTGDTQYF.